The 23 T cell receptor beta chains reported below all come from one sample, sequenced in a study of cytomegalovirus exposure and HLA in healthy donors. The repertoire was sequenced with immunoSEQ multiplex PCR; TCRdb's copy has only in-frame clones and lacks some. The sample contains about 78,000 clones, about 96% of which appear only once. The sample was PBMCs. These receptors were taken from a man younger than 35 in good health and CMV-seropositive.

The rearrangement links TRBV5-1 to TRBJ1-3; TRBD1 agrees at 8 bases. This CDR3 has 14 amino acids. With 0 bases clipped from V and 8 bases from J, the junction kept 4 bases outside the gene matches. The germline V gene encodes CDR1 SGHRS and CDR2 YFSETQ. The CDR3, as DNA: TGCGCCAGCAGCTTGGGGCAGGGGGCCGACACCATATATTTT. Translation: CASSLGQGADTIYF.

This chain connects TRBV29-1 to TRBJ1-3; 7 bases match TRBD1. CDR3 length equals 13 residues. The germline V gene has CDR1 SQVTM and CDR2 ANQGSEA. With V trimmed by 6 bases and J by 4 bases, 6 bases remained unmatched. The CDR3 DNA is TGCAGCGTGCGAAGGACAGGAGGAAACACCATATATTTT. Translation gives CSVRRTGGNTIYF.

The J gene is TRBJ2-3, the V gene TRBV27, with 9 positions matching TRBD1. The length of the CDR3 is 17 residues. The J segment lost 2 bases and the V segment lost 4 bases, leaving 10 bases of the junction unmatched. Germline V lookup: CDR1 MNHEY, CDR2 SMNVEV (reference sequence). The CDR3 nucleotides are TGTGCCAGCAGTTCAACCAACAGGGGGCTTAACACAGATACGCAGTATTTT. Protein: CASSSTNRGLNTDTQYF.

This clone was counted a single time. V usage is TRBV27 and J usage is TRBJ1-1; 7 nucleotides align to TRBD1. After removal of 9 bases from V and 8 bases from J, the junction contained 3 bases not matched to a gene. In germline, CDR1 is MNHEY, CDR2 SMNVEV (reference sequence). CDR3 length: 10 residues. This chain's CDR3 is CASGTAEAFF. Here the CDR3 DNA reads TGTGCCAGTGGGACAGCCGAAGCTTTCTTT.

The rearrangement joins TRBV14 to TRBJ2-1; 7 bases are a match to TRBD2. CDR1 and CDR2 (germline): SGHDN, FVKESK. The CDR3 loop spans 15 amino acids. V lost 3 bases and J lost 3; bases outside the gene matches: 5. CDR3 sequence reads: CASSHRDYDYNEQFF. CDR3 DNA sequence: TGTGCCAGCAGCCACCGGGACTACGACTACAATGAGCAGTTCTTC.

The V call is TRBV27, the J call TRBJ2-6; D perhaps matches TRBD1 (6 bases). This CDR3 has 14 residues. The ends were cut back, 6 bases at V and 4 bases at J, with 10 bases in the middle. The V gene's germline CDR1 is MNHEY and CDR2 SMNVEV (reference sequence). The DNA of the CDR3 is TGTGCCAGCAGAACAGGGTACGGGGCCAACGTCCTGACTTTC. This encodes CASRTGYGANVLTF.

This sequence joins TRBV9 and TRBJ1-1, with D maybe TRBD1 (6 bases). The CDR3 consists of 15 residues. Germline lookup yields CDR1 SGDLS and CDR2 YYNGEE. V lost 0 bases and J lost 1, with 10 bases in between. CDR3 sequence: CASSVVPGENTEAFF. The DNA of the CDR3 is TGTGCCAGCAGCGTAGTACCAGGGGAGAACACTGAAGCTTTCTTT.

This clone has only one observation. The genes are TRBV19 and TRBJ1-1; weak D call: TRBD1 (5 bases). V dropped 6 bases and J dropped 3 bases, with 8 bases sitting between them. Germline V gene lookup returns CDR1 LNHDA and CDR2 SQIVND (reference sequence). The CDR3 has 12 residues. The CDR3 sequence: CASRDSHTEAFF. In DNA, the CDR3 is TGTGCCAGTAGAGACAGCCACACTGAAGCTTTCTTT.

V usage is TRBV10-3 and J usage is TRBJ1-1; D might be TRBD1 (6 bases). Trimming pared 10 bases from V and 11 bases from J, leaving 26 bases between. There are 14 residues in the CDR3. CDR1 ENHRY and CDR2 SYGVKD come from the germline V gene. The CDR3 coding sequence is TGTGCCACCCTCCGGGACACGGTGTACGTAAACGCTTTCTTT. Amino acids: CATLRDTVYVNAFF.

The chain employs TRBV6-5 and TRBJ2-7; 12 bases map to TRBD2. The CDR3 consists of 15 residues. The germline gives CDR1 MNHEY, CDR2 SVGAGI. J was trimmed by 3 bases and V by 3 bases; bases with no gene match: 3. The CDR3 DNA is TGTGCCAGCAGTTATGCGACTAGCGGGAGCTACGAGCAGTACTTC. Amino acid sequence: CASSYATSGSYEQYF.

This clone was picked up one time. This chain connects TRBV30 to TRBJ1-3; 8 bases are shared with TRBD1. After removal of 1 base from V and 5 bases from J, the junction contained 10 bases not matched to a gene. Germline V gene sequence: CDR1 GTSNPN, CDR2 SVGIG (reference sequence). The CDR3 consists of 16 residues. CDR3 nucleotides: TGTGCCTGGAGTGGACCGTGGACAGGGATAAGAAACACCATATATTTT. It yields the protein CAWSGPWTGIRNTIYF.

This chain connects TRBV19 to TRBJ2-1; 8 nucleotides align to TRBD2. CDR3 length: 14 amino acids. Trimming took 5 bases from V and 9 from J; bases not matched to a gene: 9. Germline loops: CDR1 LNHDA, CDR2 SQIVND (reference sequence). The CDR3 sequence is CASSLPGLDSEQFF. CDR3 DNA: TGTGCCAGTAGTCTCCCGGGACTAGATAGTGAGCAGTTCTTC.

The gene calls are TRBV6-4 and TRBJ2-2; D call uncertain. The CDR3 has 12 residues. V was shortened by 5 bases and J by 4 bases, with 5 bases between the two germline ends. Germline V CDR1 and CDR2: MRHNA, SNTAGT. CDR3 region: CASSNSTGELFF. The CDR3 nucleotides are TGTGCCAGCAGTAACAGCACCGGGGAGCTGTTTTTT.

The CDR3 sequence is CSVSGFKLGNEQFF. DNA for the CDR3: TGCAGCGTCTCGGGGTTTAAACTAGGAAATGAGCAGTTCTTC. This sequence joins TRBV29-1 and TRBJ2-1; perhaps TRBD2 as D (5 bases). Germline CDR1 is SQVTM and CDR2 is ANQGSEA. Trimming took 6 bases from V and 7 from J, leaving 19 bases between them. The CDR3 sequence is 14 residues long.

The chain recombines TRBV2 with TRBJ2-1; TRBD1 aligns across 7 bases. Germline V lookup: CDR1 SNHLY, CDR2 FYNNEI. The V segment lost 7 bases and the J segment 4 bases; nucleotides outside the gene matches: 4. This CDR3 region has 13 residues. In nucleotides, the CDR3 is TGTGCCAGCAATCAACAGGGGTACAATGAGCAGTTCTTC. Protein product: CASNQQGYNEQFF.

The chain has TRBV5-1 and TRBJ2-5; maybe TRBD1 (6 bases). Trimming removed 0 bases from V and 2 bases from J, with 11 bases in between. The germline V gene has CDR1 SGHRS and CDR2 YFSETQ. The CDR3 is 15 residues long. The CDR3 DNA reads TGCGCCAGCAGCTTGGCGGTCGACAGGCAAGAGACCCAGTACTTC. It translates to CASSLAVDRQETQYF.

The chain is built from TRBV28 and TRBJ2-1, with D perhaps matching TRBD2 (6 bases). The CDR3 sequence is 15 residues long. V lost 2 bases and J 9 bases, leaving 17 bases between the germline ends. Per the germline V gene, CDR1 is MDHEN and CDR2 is SYDVKM. CDR3 in DNA: TGTGCCAGCAGTTTAGGCGGGAAAAGGACCAGTGAGCAGTTCTTC. This gives the protein CASSLGGKRTSEQFF.

The chain is built from TRBV13 and TRBJ1-1, with D maybe TRBD1 (5 bases). In germline, CDR1 is PRHDT, CDR2 FYEKMQ (reference sequence). Trimming took 1 base from V and 4 from J, leaving 7 bases between them. The CDR3 loop spans 13 amino acids. CDR3 loop: CASSLEGATEAFF. The CDR3 DNA reads TGTGCCAGCAGCTTAGAAGGGGCCACTGAAGCTTTCTTT. Filled out from reference TRBV13 and TRBJ1-1, the complete variable domain reads AAGVIQSPRHLIKEKRETATLKCYPIPRHDTVYWYQQGPGQDPQFLISFYEKMQSDKGSIPDRFSAQQFSDYHSELNMSSLELGDSALYFCASSLEGATEAFFGQGTRLTVV.

The rearrangement uses TRBV28 and TRBJ2-7; D unclear. V lost 2 bases to trimming and J lost 3 bases, with 11 bases between them. Germline values: CDR1 MDHEN, CDR2 SYDVKM. CDR3 length: 14 residues. The CDR3, as DNA: TGTGCCAGCAGTTTAGCGGCCCTAGGCTACGAGCAGTACTTC. Its protein is CASSLAALGYEQYF.

The chain couples TRBV7-9 to TRBJ2-3; tentatively, D is TRBD2 (7 bases). The V end was cut by 8 bases, the J end by 2 bases, with 14 bases between. Germline CDR1 and CDR2: SEHNR and FQNEAQ (reference sequence). The length of the CDR3 is 14 residues. The CDR3 nucleotides are TGTGCCAGCCCCCTGCGGGGGCACACAGATACGCAGTATTTT. Amino acid sequence: CASPLRGHTDTQYF.

V usage is TRBV9 and J usage is TRBJ2-2; 10 bases match TRBD2. Germline-derived CDR1 and CDR2 are SGDLS and YYNGEE. J was trimmed by 5 bases and V by 4 bases; bases with no gene match: 8. The CDR3 extends over 16 amino acids. In DNA form, the CDR3 reads TGTGCCAGCAGCTCCGCTACTAGCGGGAAAACCGGGGAGCTGTTTTTT. This translates into CASSSATSGKTGELFF. Complete variable domain (other parts from reference TRBV9 and TRBJ2-2): DSGVTQTPKHLITATGQRVTLRCSPRSGDLSVYWYQQSLDQGLQFLIQYYNGEERAKGNILERFSAQQFPDLHSELNLSSLELGDSALYFCASSSATSGKTGELFFGEGSRLTVL.

The chain employs TRBV19 and TRBJ2-7, with TRBD2 identical over 7 bases. Germline CDR1 reads LNHDA; CDR2 reads SQIVND (reference sequence). V trimming: 6 bases; J trimming: 3 bases; junction bases outside the gene matches: 11. This CDR3 comprises 15 residues. CDR3 sequence: CASSLRGGSFYEQYF. The DNA of the CDR3 is TGTGCCAGTAGCCTCCGTGGCGGGAGTTTCTACGAGCAGTACTTC.

The rearrangement links TRBV19 to TRBJ2-6; unclear D gene. The CDR3 is 18 residues long. The V gene lost 7 bases and the J gene lost 0 bases, with 19 bases spanning the gap. Germline V gives CDR1 LNHDA, CDR2 SQIVND (reference sequence). CDR3 in DNA: TGTGCCAGTAACTATAATTCCTTGCGCAGCTCTGGGGCCAACGTCCTGACTTTC. It translates to CASNYNSLRSSGANVLTF. The variable domain in full, completed from reference TRBV19 and TRBJ2-6, reads DGGITQSPKYLFRKEGQNVTLSCEQNLNHDAMYWYRQDPGQGLRLIYYSQIVNDFQKGDIAEGYSVSREKKESFPLTVTSAQKNPTAFYLCASNYNSLRSSGANVLTFGAGSRLTVL.